Presented here are 9 T cell receptor beta chains from one specimen sequenced in a study of blood T cell repertoires in COVID-19. Assay used: immunoSEQ multiplex PCR; TCRdb lists only in-frame clones, some missing. The sample gives about 120,000 clones, over 60% of which show up once; approximately 2% is in the top ten. Sequenced: peripheral blood. The receptors come from a woman aged 70 to 79 with acute or convalescent COVID-19.

The chain employs TRBV9 and TRBJ2-1, with 7 bases matching TRBD2. The CDR3 has 15 residues. Trimming at V came to 3 bases and at J to 5 bases, leaving 8 bases not matched to a gene. Per germline, CDR1 SGDLS and CDR2 YYNGEE. CDR3 in amino acids: CASSGPLGGDNEQFF. The CDR3 region has the DNA TGTGCCAGCAGCGGGCCCTTGGGGGGGGACAATGAGCAGTTCTTC.

V and J are TRBV19 and TRBJ2-2; TRBD2 matches at 8 bases. The CDR3 has 15 amino acids. V was pared by 6 bases and J by 2 bases, with 5 bases of the junction left unmatched. Germline lookup yields CDR1 LNHDA and CDR2 SQIVND (reference sequence). This chain's CDR3 is CASRIGGANTGELFF. The CDR3 nucleotides are TGTGCCAGTAGGATCGGGGGGGCCAACACCGGGGAGCTGTTTTTT.

The V gene is TRBV14, the J gene TRBJ2-1; no clear D. There are 17 residues in the CDR3. V was shortened by 3 bases and J by 0 bases, with 15 bases between the two germline ends. Per germline, CDR1 SGHDN and CDR2 FVKESK. The CDR3 DNA follows: TGTGCCAGCAGCCAGATGAGGTCCATGAGCTCCTACAATGAGCAGTTCTTC. Amino acid sequence: CASSQMRSMSSYNEQFF.

This clone has only a few counts. The J gene is TRBJ2-2, the V gene TRBV24-1; 9 nucleotides match TRBD1. V gave up 2 bases and J gave up 0 bases; unmatched junction bases: 3. CDR1 is KGHDR, CDR2 SFDVKD, per germline. The CDR3 runs to 17 residues. The CDR3 DNA is TGTGCCACCAGTGATTCGGGACAGGGTCCGAACACCGGGGAGCTGTTTTTT. This sequence encodes CATSDSGQGPNTGELFF.

The V call is TRBV30, the J call TRBJ1-2; 8 bases are a match to TRBD1. Germline assignment: CDR1 GTSNPN and CDR2 SVGIG (reference sequence). Unmatched junction bases numbered 5, after V lost 2 bases and J lost 6 bases. The CDR3 totals 13 residues. CDR3 in DNA: TGTGCCTGGAGTTTCCAGACAGGGGATGGCTACACCTTC. This translates into CAWSFQTGDGYTF. The full variable domain, its missing parts supplied by reference TRBV30 and TRBJ1-2, is SQTIHQWPATLVQPVGSPLSLECTVEGTSNPNLYWYRQAAGRGLQLLFYSVGIGQISSEVPQNLSASRPQDRQFILSSKKLLLSDSGFYLCAWSFQTGDGYTFGSGTRLTVV.

This chain links TRBV5-8 with TRBJ2-4, with TRBD2 as a possible D gene (5 bases). Trimming shortened V by 3 bases and J by 0 bases, and 13 bases separated the two germline ends. Per germline, CDR1 SGHTS and CDR2 YDEGEE. The CDR3 runs to 16 residues. CDR3 DNA sequence: TGTGCCAGCAGCTCTTCCTTAGGACTAGCCAAAAACATTCAGTACTTC. Protein product: CASSSSLGLAKNIQYF.

The rearrangement links TRBV7-6 to TRBJ2-1; 8 bases fit TRBD1. Germline trimming cut 6 bases from V and 7 bases from J; bases unmatched to any gene: 11. The germline CDR1 and CDR2 sequences are SGHVS and FNYEAQ. This CDR3 has 15 residues. CDR3 DNA sequence: TGTGCCAGCAGGCAGCAGGGGGCTCATAGGAATGAGCAGTTCTTC. Translation: CASRQQGAHRNEQFF.

The gene calls are TRBV2 and TRBJ1-2, with D tentatively TRBD1 (5 bases). Deletions cut 7 bases from V and 3 bases from J, with 15 bases between. Per the germline V gene, CDR1 is SNHLY and CDR2 is FYNNEI. This CDR3 is built from 14 residues. The CDR3 DNA sequence: TGTGCCAGCAACCCGGGCCTAGGGGACTATGGCTACACCTTC. This encodes CASNPGLGDYGYTF.

The rearrangement joins TRBV9 to TRBJ2-3; TRBD2 matches at 10 bases. Germline values: CDR1 SGDLS, CDR2 YYNGEE. V shed 3 bases and J 9 bases; nucleotides not matched to a gene: 13. The length of the CDR3 is 16 residues. CDR3 DNA sequence: TGTGCCAGCAGCGCCTCGGGTAGCGGGAGGATGTACACGCAGTATTTT. Translation gives CASSASGSGRMYTQYF.